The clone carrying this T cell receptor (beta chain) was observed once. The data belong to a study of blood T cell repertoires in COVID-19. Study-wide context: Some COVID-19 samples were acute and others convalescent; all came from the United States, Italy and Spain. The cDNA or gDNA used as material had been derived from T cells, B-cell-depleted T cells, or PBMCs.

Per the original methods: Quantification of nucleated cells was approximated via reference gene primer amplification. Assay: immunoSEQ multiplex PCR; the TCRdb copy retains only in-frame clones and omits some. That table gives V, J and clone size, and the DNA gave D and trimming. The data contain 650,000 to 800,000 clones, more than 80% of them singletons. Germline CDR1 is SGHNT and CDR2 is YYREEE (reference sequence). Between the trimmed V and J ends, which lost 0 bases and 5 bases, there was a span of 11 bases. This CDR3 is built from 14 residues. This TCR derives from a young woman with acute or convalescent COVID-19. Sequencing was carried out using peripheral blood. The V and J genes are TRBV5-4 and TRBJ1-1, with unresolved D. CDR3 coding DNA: TGTGCCAGCAGCTTGGGTGGTCCGGGAACTGAAGCTTTCTTT. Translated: CASSLGGPGTEAFF.